The entry below describes one T cell receptor beta chain. The data were taken from a study of blood T cell repertoires in COVID-19. Study background: Both acute and convalescent COVID-19 samples were obtained from the United States, Italy and Spain.

The protocol was immunoSEQ multiplex PCR, while the TCRdb copy is restricted to in-frame clones and leaves out a portion. Altogether around 160,000 clones are present, approximately 85% being singletons, with the ten largest covering roughly 8%. This CDR3 comprises 15 residues. The V and J ends lost 6 bases and 6 bases, in that order; junction bases with no gene match: 10. The germline V gene encodes CDR1 MDHEN and CDR2 SYDVKM. Sequenced material: peripheral blood. The receptor was derived from a woman in her sixties with COVID-19, enrolled during active disease. The chain couples TRBV28 to TRBJ2-1; 8 bases are a match to TRBD1. CDR3: CASSIGTGGFNEQFF. The DNA of the CDR3 is TGTGCCAGCAGCATCGGGACAGGAGGATTCAATGAGCAGTTCTTC. The full variable domain, rest sourced from reference TRBV28 and TRBJ2-1, is DVKVTQSSRYLVKRTGEKVFLECVQDMDHENMFWYRQDPGLGLRLIYFSYDVKMKEKGDIPEGYSVSREKKERFSLILESASTNQTSMYLCASSIGTGGFNEQFFGPGTRLTVL.